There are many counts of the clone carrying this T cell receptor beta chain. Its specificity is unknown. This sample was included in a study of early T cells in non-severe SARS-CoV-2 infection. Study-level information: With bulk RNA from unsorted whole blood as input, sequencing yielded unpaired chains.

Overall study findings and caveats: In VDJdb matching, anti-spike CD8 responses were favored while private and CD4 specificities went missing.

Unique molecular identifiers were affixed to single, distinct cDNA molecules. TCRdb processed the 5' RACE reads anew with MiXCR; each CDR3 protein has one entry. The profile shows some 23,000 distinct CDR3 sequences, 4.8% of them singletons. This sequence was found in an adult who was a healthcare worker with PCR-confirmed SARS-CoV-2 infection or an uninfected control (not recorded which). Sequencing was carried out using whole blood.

Written as DNA, the CDR3 is TGTGCCAGCAGTCCCCAAGGGACTAGCGGGGGGCAAAGCTCCTACAATGAGCAGTTCTTC. Its translation is CASSPQGTSGGQSSYNEQFF. The chain employs TRBV12-3 or TRBV12-4 and TRBJ2-1, with TRBD2 matching over 15 bases. The CDR3 length is 20 residues. Unmatched junction bases numbered 11, after V lost 5 bases and J lost 0 bases.